The present entry profiles one T cell receptor (beta chain) with its context. The antigen is undetermined. The treatment: oral pan-JAK inhibitor, 5-10 mg twice daily. This sample is drawn from a study of CD8+ T cells in alopecia areata. On the study more broadly: Treatment comprised oral tofacitinib, 5 to 10 mg twice daily, in treated patients. Study observations and caveats: Patients shared TCRs less clearly than mice did, possibly for HLA-related reasons. With tofacitinib ongoing, many expanded lesional clones persisted in both scalp and blood.

cDNA reverse transcribed from extracted RNA served as the sequencing template. The data were produced by immunoSEQ multiplex PCR, yet TCRdb's version contains in-frame clones alone and is incomplete. This table holds approximately 150,000 clones, about 88% found once. V lost 3 bases, J lost 1 base, and 9 bases lay in between. This CDR3 is 14 amino acids long. Germline loops: CDR1 MNHNS, CDR2 SASEGT. The TCR comes from a human donor with alopecia areata. The starting material was CD8+ T cells sorted from blood, obtained at week 4, from a patient treated with tofacitinib. The chain combines TRBV6-1 with TRBJ1-1; D uncertain. This CDR3 reads CASSERPGNTEAFF. The CDR3 DNA follows: TGTGCCAGCAGTGAGCGGCCGGGGAACACTGAAGCTTTCTTT.